This entry describes one T cell receptor (beta chain). Its antigen is currently unknown. Generated by immunoSEQ multiplex PCR, the TCRdb table keeps only in-frame clones and is missing some. The table has about 110,000 clones, around 94% seen once. The data belong to a study of T cell responses to AZD1222 COVID-19 vaccine. Regarding the study as a whole: Mostly white British, mostly female donors; authors suggested clonal diversity may be underestimated. Recipients of two AZD1222 doses showed rising Spike-specific TCR breadth and depth. Across the whole spike, CD4 TCRs peaked at regions 160-218 and 743-854.

The germline gives CDR1 SEHNR, CDR2 FQNEAQ (reference sequence). The J segment lost 11 bases and the V segment lost 2 bases, leaving 8 bases of the junction unmatched. The CDR3 is made up of 13 amino acids. The sequencing here drew on peripheral blood, taken on day 0 of AZD1222 vaccination. This receptor was identified in an adult in good health. V is TRBV7-9 and J is TRBJ1-1; 7 bases match TRBD1. CDR3 in amino acids: CASSLKGASMAFF. In DNA, the CDR3 is TGTGCCAGCAGCTTAAAGGGGGCATCGATGGCTTTCTTT.